Listed here is a single T cell receptor (beta chain). Its antigen remains undetermined. One base away there is no much larger clone; base qualities are not given. The data were taken from a study of shared clonotypes between healthy human individuals (dated by TCRdb to 2020 to 2021). At the level of the whole study: A few men and a couple of women, aged 18 to 49 years, made up the cohort. Blood TCR repertoires of 5 or 6 healthy adults were deeply sequenced to estimate repertoire size and the extent of clonotype sharing between individuals. To increase sequencing depth and limit assay-specific biases, different laboratories used diverse techniques to prepare libraries and sequence TCR repertoires. Between about 0.85 and 10 billion PBMCs per donor were obtained by leukapheresis. For each donor, CD4 naive and CD4 memory were each given three plates, CD8 naive was given two plates, and CD8 memory was given one plate. The study at large found these results: Even with the large sequencing depth, rarefaction of the sorted-subset datasets indicated that sequencing was incomplete. The small number of donors limited the genetic and exposure-history diversity represented. Around 5.4% of naive CD4, 3% to 3.5% of naive CD8, about 2.1% of memory CD4, and around 0.4% of memory CD8 clonotypes were shared across four donors. Sampling was restricted to blood, and TCR repertoires in tissues likely differ from the TCR repertoires found in blood. Compared with non-shared clonotypes, clonotypes shared by all four sorted-subset donors had higher generation probabilities. Based on pairwise subsampling, the degree of clonotype sharing among donors was expected to be affected by sequencing depth. Larger estimated clonotype richness was generally found for naive subsets than for memory subsets.

Germline trimming amounts to 4 bases on V and 3 bases on J, with 3 as the count of junction bases outside the gene matches. CDR1 is given as SGHNT and CDR2 as YYREEE, both from the germline V gene (reference sequence). Inclusive of the bounding cysteine and phenylalanine, the CDR3 is 16 residues long. Of the read, only the CDR3 DNA is kept; its 48 bases are in frame from base 1. TCR CDR3 regions were amplified from genomic DNA by multiplex PCR using the deep immunoSEQ assay. For each cell subset, the extracted genomic DNA was distributed evenly across all wells of several immunoSEQ 96-well plates, and each plate served as one replicate. For sorted subsets, 150 to 250 ng genomic DNA, equal to tens of thousands of T cell genomes, was loaded into each replicate PCR. Purified libraries were measured with a Qubit 3.0 fluorometer, size-checked on a Bioanalyzer 2100, and measured again with the KAPA Library Quantification kit. A separate single-read 150-cycle Illumina NextSeq 550 flow cell was used to sequence each immunoSEQ 96-well plate. The original pipeline was this. Because only junctional sequences without quality scores were contained in the immunoSEQ output, filtering matching that applied to full-length reads could not be performed. To assign V/J genes and CDR3, sequences were annotated against IMGT germline references using PyIR, a Python wrapper for IgBLAST v1.9. Reads were filtered out if the reads had weak V/J assignments (E-value above 1e-6), no CDR3, stop codons, out-of-frame junctions, or ambiguous translated residues. A V3J clonotype was defined by an identical inferred V gene, J gene, and CDR3 amino acid sequence. Percentage overlap between repertoires was calculated by dividing the number of shared unique clonotypes by the size of the smaller repertoire. RTK rarefaction, the Chao1 estimator, and Recon v2.1 estimates of unobserved clonotypes were used to assess repertoire richness. OLGA was used to compute generation probabilities for all TCRbeta clonotypes that the gDNA method yielded from a handful of donors. Held by TCRdb, this immuneACCESS table contains in-frame sequences only and omits some clones. Under half of the omission traces to an unresolved V gene where checked; the cause of the rest is unknown. That table supplies the V and J calls and clone size; D and trimming were determined from the DNA. For this sample there are 2 million to 3 million clones; 93% appear just once. Approximately 0.36% of the sample goes to the ten largest clones.

The donors were healthy, HIV-negative adults who had no recently reported acute infections or vaccinations. Only Caucasian adults living in Nashville, Tennessee, USA were represented among the donors. Magnetic negative selection was used to enrich CD4+ T cells, after which naive cells were positively selected on CD45RA and the negative fraction became the memory subset. After blood collection by leukapheresis, PBMCs were isolated using Ficoll-Histopaque density gradient centrifugation and then cryopreserved in the vapor phase of liquid nitrogen. Purity and quantity of every magnetically sorted T cell population were checked by analytical flow cytometry. Genomic DNA was isolated from each sorted fraction and quantified by UV absorbance on a Nanodrop 2000c.

The clonotype comes from a young man in good health. Some clones in this sample may be carry-over from other donors' samples. Sequencing used naive CD4+ T cells from PBMCs. The sample's cell subset or site label, decoded: CD45RA+ positively selected. This chain joins TRBV5-4 to TRBJ2-1; 14 bases in between match TRBD2. The DNA sequence is given as TGTGCCAGCAGCCAGGGGACTAGCGGGAGCTACAATGAGCAGTTCTTC. Its protein product is CASSQGTSGSYNEQFF.